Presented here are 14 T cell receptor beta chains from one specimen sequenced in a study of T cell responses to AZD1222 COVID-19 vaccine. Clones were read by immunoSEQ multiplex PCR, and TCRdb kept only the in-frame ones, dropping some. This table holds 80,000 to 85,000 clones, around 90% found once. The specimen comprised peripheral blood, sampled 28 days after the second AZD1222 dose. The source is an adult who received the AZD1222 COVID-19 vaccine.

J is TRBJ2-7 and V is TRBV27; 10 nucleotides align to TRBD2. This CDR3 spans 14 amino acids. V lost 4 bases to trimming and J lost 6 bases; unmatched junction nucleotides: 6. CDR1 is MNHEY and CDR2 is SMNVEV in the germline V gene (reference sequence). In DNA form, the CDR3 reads TGTGCCAGCAGTTCAGCGGGAGGGCTGGGCGAGCAGTACTTC. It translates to CASSSAGGLGEQYF.

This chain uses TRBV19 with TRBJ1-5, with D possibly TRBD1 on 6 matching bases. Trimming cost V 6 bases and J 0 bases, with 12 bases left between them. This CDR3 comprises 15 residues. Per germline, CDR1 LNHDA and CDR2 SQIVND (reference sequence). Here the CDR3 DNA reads TGTGCCAGTAGCGAACAGGGAGATAGCAATCAGCCCCAGCATTTT. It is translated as CASSEQGDSNQPQHF.

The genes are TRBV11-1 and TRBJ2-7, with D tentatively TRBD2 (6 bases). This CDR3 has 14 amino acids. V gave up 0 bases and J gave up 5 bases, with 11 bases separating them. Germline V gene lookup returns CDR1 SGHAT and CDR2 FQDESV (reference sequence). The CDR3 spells CASSLAGGIDEQYF. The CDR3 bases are TGTGCCAGCAGCTTAGCTGGGGGGATAGACGAGCAGTACTTC.

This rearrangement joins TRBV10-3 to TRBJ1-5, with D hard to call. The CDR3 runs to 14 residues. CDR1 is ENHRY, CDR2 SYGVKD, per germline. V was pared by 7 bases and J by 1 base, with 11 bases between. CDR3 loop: CAIKQAGSNQPQHF. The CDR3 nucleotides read TGTGCCATCAAGCAGGCGGGGAGCAATCAGCCCCAGCATTTT.

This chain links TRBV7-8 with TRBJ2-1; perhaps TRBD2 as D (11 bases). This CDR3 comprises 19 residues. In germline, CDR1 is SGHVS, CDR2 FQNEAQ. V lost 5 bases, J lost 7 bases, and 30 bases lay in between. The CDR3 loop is CASSPDRGLLAGEGNEQFF. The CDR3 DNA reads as TGTGCCAGCAGCCCGGACAGGGGGTTACTAGCGGGAGAGGGAAATGAGCAGTTCTTC. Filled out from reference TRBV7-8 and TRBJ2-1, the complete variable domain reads GAGVSQSPRYKVAKRGQDVALRCDPISGHVSLFWYQQALGQGPEFLTYFQNEAQLDKSGLPSDRFFAERPEGSVSTLKIQRTQQEDSAVYLCASSPDRGLLAGEGNEQFFGPGTRLTVL.

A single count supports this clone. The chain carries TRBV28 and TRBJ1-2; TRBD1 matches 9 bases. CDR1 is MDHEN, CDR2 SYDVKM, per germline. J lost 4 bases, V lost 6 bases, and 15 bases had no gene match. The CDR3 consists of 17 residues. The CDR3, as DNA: TGTGCCAGCAGACTCGGGGGGGGACAGGGTGTTAGCTATGGCTACACCTTC. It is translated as CASRLGGGQGVSYGYTF.

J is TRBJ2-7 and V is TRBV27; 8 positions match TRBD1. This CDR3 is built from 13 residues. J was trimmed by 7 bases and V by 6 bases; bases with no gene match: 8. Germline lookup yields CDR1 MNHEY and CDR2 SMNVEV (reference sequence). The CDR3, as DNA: TGTGCCAGCAGGTCGACAGGGGCTGGGGAGCAGTACTTC. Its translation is CASRSTGAGEQYF.

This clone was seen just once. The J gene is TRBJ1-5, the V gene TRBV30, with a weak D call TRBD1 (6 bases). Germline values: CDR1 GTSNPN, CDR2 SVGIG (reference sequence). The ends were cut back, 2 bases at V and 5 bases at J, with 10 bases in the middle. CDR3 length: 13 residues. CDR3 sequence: CAWSTGPYQPQHF. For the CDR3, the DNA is TGTGCCTGGAGTACAGGGCCCTATCAGCCCCAGCATTTT. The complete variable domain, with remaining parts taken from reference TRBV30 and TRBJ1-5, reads SQTIHQWPATLVQPVGSPLSLECTVEGTSNPNLYWYRQAAGRGLQLLFYSVGIGQISSEVPQNLSASRPQDRQFILSSKKLLLSDSGFYLCAWSTGPYQPQHFGDGTRLSIL.

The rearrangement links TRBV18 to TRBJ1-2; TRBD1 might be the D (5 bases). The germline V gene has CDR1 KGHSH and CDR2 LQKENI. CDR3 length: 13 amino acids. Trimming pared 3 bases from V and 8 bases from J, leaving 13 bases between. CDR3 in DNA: TGTGCCAGCTCACCCCAGGGTAGTGGGGGCTACACCTTC. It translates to CASSPQGSGGYTF.

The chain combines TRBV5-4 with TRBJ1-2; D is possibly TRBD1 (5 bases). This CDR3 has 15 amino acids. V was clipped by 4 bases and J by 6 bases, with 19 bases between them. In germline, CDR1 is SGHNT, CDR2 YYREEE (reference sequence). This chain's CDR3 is CASSPNERIGDGYTF. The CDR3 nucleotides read TGTGCCAGCAGCCCTAATGAACGGATAGGGGATGGCTACACCTTC.

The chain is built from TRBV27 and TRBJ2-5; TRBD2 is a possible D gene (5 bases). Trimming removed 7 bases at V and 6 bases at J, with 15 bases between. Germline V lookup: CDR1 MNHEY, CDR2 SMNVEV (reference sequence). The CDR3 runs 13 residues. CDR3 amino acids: CASTPGPGKTQYF. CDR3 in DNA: TGTGCCAGCACTCCCGGGCCCGGGAAGACCCAGTACTTC.

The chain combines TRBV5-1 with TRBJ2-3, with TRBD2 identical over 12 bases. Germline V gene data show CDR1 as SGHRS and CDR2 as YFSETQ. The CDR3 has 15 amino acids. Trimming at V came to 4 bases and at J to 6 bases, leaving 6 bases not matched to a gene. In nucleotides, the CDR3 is TGCGCCAGCAGCCAGACTAGCGGGAGTACGGATACGCAGTATTTT. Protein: CASSQTSGSTDTQYF. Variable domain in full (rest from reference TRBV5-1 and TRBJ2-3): KAGVTQTPRYLIKTRGQQVTLSCSPISGHRSVSWYQQTPGQGLQFLFEYFSETQRNKGNFPGRFSGRQFSNSRSEMNVSTLELGDSALYLCASSQTSGSTDTQYFGPGTRLTVL.

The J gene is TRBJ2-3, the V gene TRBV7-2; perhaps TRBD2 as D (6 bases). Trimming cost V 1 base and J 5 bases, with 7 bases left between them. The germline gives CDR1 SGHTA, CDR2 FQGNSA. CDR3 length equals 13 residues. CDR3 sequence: CASSLVGGDTQYF. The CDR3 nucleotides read TGTGCCAGCAGCTTAGTCGGGGGAGATACGCAGTATTTT.

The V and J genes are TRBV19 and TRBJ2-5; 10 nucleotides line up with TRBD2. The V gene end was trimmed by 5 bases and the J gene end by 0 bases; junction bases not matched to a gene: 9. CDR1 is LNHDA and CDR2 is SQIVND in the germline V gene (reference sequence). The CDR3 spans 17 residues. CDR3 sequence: CASSSLAGGSYQETQYF. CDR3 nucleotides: TGTGCCAGTAGTTCTTTAGCGGGAGGATCGTACCAAGAGACCCAGTACTTC. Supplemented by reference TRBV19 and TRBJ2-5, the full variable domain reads DGGITQSPKYLFRKEGQNVTLSCEQNLNHDAMYWYRQDPGQGLRLIYYSQIVNDFQKGDIAEGYSVSREKKESFPLTVTSAQKNPTAFYLCASSSLAGGSYQETQYFGPGTRLLVL.